One and the same sample provided the 24 T cell receptor beta chains below, sequenced in a study of blood T cell repertoires in COVID-19 (TCRdb year 2020). The library was generated by the immunoSEQ multiplex PCR assay. Not all clones reach the TCRdb copy of this immuneACCESS table, which keeps in-frame sequences only. Checked studies attribute under half of the gap to unresolved V genes and leave the rest unexplained. Recorded for this sample are roughly 38,000 clones; approximately 80% of them occurred a single time. The top ten hold approximately 9% of the sample. The sample was peripheral blood. The receptors here all came from a man in his 70s with active or convalescent COVID-19.

The rearrangement links TRBV7-9 to TRBJ2-7, with 10 bases identical to TRBD1. This CDR3 spans 15 amino acids. Trimming cost V 5 bases and J 2 bases; bases outside gene matches: 6. CDR1 SEHNR and CDR2 FQNEAQ come from the germline V gene (reference sequence). The CDR3 coding sequence is TGTGCCAGCAGCGCCGGACAGGGGGGCGCCTACGAGCAGTACTTC. Protein product: CASSAGQGGAYEQYF.

The chain recombines TRBV28 with TRBJ2-3; 8 bases agree with TRBD2. Losses at the gene ends were 5 bases for V and 0 bases for J; bases not matched to a gene: 10. The CDR3 length is 17 residues. CDR1 and CDR2 from the germline V gene are MDHEN and SYDVKM. In nucleotides, the CDR3 is TGTGCCAGCAGTCCCGGAGGGGCGGGGGGAAGCACAGATACGCAGTATTTT. This gives the protein CASSPGGAGGSTDTQYF. The full variable domain, in which reference TRBV28 and TRBJ2-3 provide the parts outside the CDR3, is DVKVTQSSRYLVKRTGEKVFLECVQDMDHENMFWYRQDPGLGLRLIYFSYDVKMKEKGDIPEGYSVSREKKERFSLILESASTNQTSMYLCASSPGGAGGSTDTQYFGPGTRLTVL.

V usage is TRBV5-1 and J usage is TRBJ1-1; maybe TRBD1 (5 bases). V shed 4 bases and J shed 5 bases, with 12 bases lying between them. Germline V lookup: CDR1 SGHRS, CDR2 YFSETQ. The CDR3 is 13 residues long. This CDR3 reads CASSGQGWTEAFF. DNA of the CDR3: TGCGCCAGCAGCGGGCAGGGCTGGACTGAAGCTTTCTTT.

V is TRBV23-1 and J is TRBJ2-3; 9 bases agree with TRBD1. TRBV23-1 is an ORF; its function is uncertain. V gave up 9 bases and J gave up 2 bases; unmatched junction bases: 15. The CDR3 spans 17 residues. CDR3 residues: CASFRTGVKRYTDTQYF. The CDR3 DNA sequence: TGCGCCAGTTTTCGGACAGGGGTGAAGCGGTACACAGATACGCAGTATTTT.

In nucleotides, the CDR3 is TGTGCCAGCAGCGGCAAGGACAGAGGCCCTGAAAAACTGTTTTTT. It encodes CASSGKDRGPEKLFF. The chain is built from TRBV5-4 and TRBJ1-4; TRBD1 might be the D (6 bases). The V and J ends lost 4 bases and 7 bases respectively, with 17 bases between them. The CDR3 length is 15 residues. Germline V gives CDR1 SGHNT, CDR2 YYREEE (reference sequence). The variable domain in full, with the rest retrieved from reference TRBV5-4 and TRBJ1-4, is ETGVTQSPTHLIKTRGQQVTLRCSSQSGHNTVSWYQQALGQGPQFIFQYYREEENGRGNFPPRFSGLQFPNYSSELNVNALELDDSALYLCASSGKDRGPEKLFFGSGTQLSVL.

The genes are TRBV12-3 or TRBV12-4 and TRBJ2-7, with a possible D match to TRBD2 (5 bases). The V end lost 3 bases, the J end lost 7 bases, and 13 bases lay between the germline ends. CDR3 size: 13 residues. Here the CDR3 DNA reads TGTGCCAGCAGTTTTATCGGGGAAGGGGAGCAGTACTTC. This translates into CASSFIGEGEQYF.

This sequence joins TRBV19 and TRBJ2-7; 8 nucleotides agree with TRBD2. V was clipped by 3 bases and J by 2 bases; unmatched bases: 3. Germline V CDR1 and CDR2: LNHDA, SQIVND (reference sequence). This CDR3 has 14 amino acids. The CDR3 DNA is TGTGCCAGTAGTATGAGGCGGGAGGCCTACGAGCAGTACTTC. It encodes CASSMRREAYEQYF.

This clone was recorded once. The chain uses TRBV7-9 and TRBJ2-1, with TRBD1 identical over 7 bases. This CDR3 is 16 amino acids long. In germline, CDR1 is SEHNR, CDR2 FQNEAQ (reference sequence). The J segment lost 5 bases and the V segment lost 4 bases, leaving 11 bases of the junction unmatched. The CDR3 DNA reads TGTGCCAGCAGCTCAGGGGGACCTACGATAAACAATGAGCAGTTCTTC. This sequence encodes CASSSGGPTINNEQFF. Full variable domain (missing parts from reference TRBV7-9 and TRBJ2-1): DTGVSQNPRHKITKRGQNVTFRCDPISEHNRLYWYRQTLGQGPEFLTYFQNEAQLEKSRLLSDRFSAERPKGSFSTLEIQRTEQGDSAMYLCASSSGGPTINNEQFFGPGTRLTVL.

The chain carries TRBV30 and TRBJ1-1; 8 bases align to TRBD1. J lost 11 bases, V lost 2 bases, and 7 bases had no gene match. This CDR3 region has 12 residues. The V gene's germline CDR1 is GTSNPN and CDR2 SVGIG (reference sequence). The CDR3 region is CAWSRTGLDAFF. CDR3 DNA sequence: TGTGCCTGGAGTAGGACAGGGTTGGATGCTTTCTTT.

This clone was observed a handful of times. The chain has TRBV12-3 or TRBV12-4 and TRBJ1-2; 9 bases line up with TRBD1. V lost 7 bases and J lost 10; bases outside the gene matches: 10. This CDR3 has 13 residues. The CDR3 region is CASMGQGNFDYTF. CDR3 nucleotides: TGTGCCAGCATGGGACAGGGAAATTTTGACTACACCTTC.

The chain recombines TRBV19 with TRBJ1-1; 8 bases align to TRBD1. This CDR3 region has 16 residues. V dropped 3 bases and J dropped 1; count of bases not matched to a gene: 7. Germline V lookup: CDR1 LNHDA, CDR2 SQIVND (reference sequence). The CDR3 DNA reads as TGTGCCAGTAGTATTGGCCGGACAGGGTGGAACACTGAAGCTTTCTTT. Its translation: CASSIGRTGWNTEAFF.

The J gene is TRBJ2-2, the V gene TRBV28, with D possibly being TRBD1 (6 bases). CDR3 length: 15 amino acids. V gave up 3 bases and J gave up 3 bases, with 11 bases separating them. Germline CDR1 reads MDHEN; CDR2 reads SYDVKM. CDR3 protein: CASSFQGMDTGELFF. The CDR3 region has the DNA TGTGCCAGCAGTTTTCAGGGGATGGACACCGGGGAGCTGTTTTTT.

The rearrangement links TRBV30 to TRBJ2-3; 7 bases map to TRBD2. Germline V gene data show CDR1 as GTSNPN and CDR2 as SVGIG (reference sequence). CDR3 length equals 13 residues. Trimming removed 2 bases from V and 1 base from J; junction bases left unmatched: 0. The DNA of the CDR3 is TGTGCCTGGAGTCGGGGGGGCACAGATACGCAGTATTTT. It yields the protein CAWSRGGTDTQYF.

The chain is built from TRBV19 and TRBJ1-1; D is uncertain. This CDR3 contains 14 residues. Germline-derived CDR1 and CDR2 are LNHDA and SQIVND (reference sequence). The V end lost 2 bases, the J end lost 3 bases, and 10 bases lay between the germline ends. Written as DNA, the CDR3 is TGTGCCAGTAGTATAAGACTCCTCGACACTGAAGCTTTCTTT. Translating gives CASSIRLLDTEAFF.

CDR3 region: CASSYLDRAHSPLHF. The CDR3 DNA reads TGTGCCAGCAGTTACCTCGACAGGGCCCATTCACCCCTCCACTTT. The chain recombines TRBV6-5 with TRBJ1-6; 7 bases align to TRBD1. The V and J ends lost 2 bases and 8 bases, in that order; junction bases with no gene match: 6. The length of the CDR3 is 15 residues. Per the germline V gene, CDR1 is MNHEY and CDR2 is SVGAGI.

Only a few counts were recorded for this clone. Here the CDR3 reads CASGFLTGFADTQYF. DNA of the CDR3: TGTGCTAGTGGTTTCCTAACAGGGTTCGCAGATACGCAGTATTTT. The V call is TRBV12-5, the J call TRBJ2-3, with a weak D call TRBD1 (6 bases). The V end lost 3 bases, the J end lost 4 bases, and 14 bases lay between the germline ends. The germline CDR1 and CDR2 sequences are LGHNT and FRNRAP. This CDR3 contains 15 residues.

CDR3 loop: CASSENSGGNTEAFF. CDR3 DNA: TGTGCCAGCAGTGAAAACTCCGGGGGGAACACTGAAGCTTTCTTT. The gene calls are TRBV6-1 and TRBJ1-1, with D maybe TRBD1 (5 bases). The CDR3 has 15 residues. V lost 2 bases, J lost 1 base, and 11 bases lay in between. Germline CDR1 reads MNHNS; CDR2 reads SASEGT.

The chain joins TRBV6-6 to TRBJ2-7; 7 bases are shared with TRBD2. Germline V lookup: CDR1 MNHNY, CDR2 SVGAGI (reference sequence). The CDR3 has 14 amino acids. The J segment lost 4 bases and the V segment lost 4 bases, leaving 7 bases of the junction unmatched. CDR3 DNA: TGTGCCAGCAGTTCGTCCGGGGGGATATACGAGCAGTACTTC. Its translation is CASSSSGGIYEQYF.

Of note for this clone: The sample contains more than one DNA sequence encoding this CDR3. The chain carries TRBV9 and TRBJ2-5; maybe TRBD1 (6 bases). The CDR3 totals 15 residues. The V gene lost 2 bases and the J gene lost 2 bases, with 13 bases spanning the gap. Germline loops: CDR1 SGDLS, CDR2 YYNGEE. The CDR3 loop is CASSVGARGQETQYF. The CDR3 coding sequence is TGTGCCAGCAGCGTGGGAGCTAGGGGGCAAGAGACCCAGTACTTC.

The chain combines TRBV24-1 with TRBJ1-1, with D uncertain. The germline V gene encodes CDR1 KGHDR and CDR2 SFDVKD. Trimming left V 5 bases short and J 8 bases short, with 11 bases between. The CDR3 is made up of 12 amino acids. The CDR3 loop is CATSGAGSEAFF. In DNA, the CDR3 is TGTGCCACCAGTGGCGCCGGGAGCGAAGCTTTCTTT.

A remark on this clone: One end of the junction is discordant with germline, which a read error may explain. The chain uses TRBV7-7 and TRBJ2-1; TRBD2 matches 7 bases. The CDR3 contains 13 residues. CDR1 and CDR2 from the germline V gene are SSHAT and FNYEAQ (reference sequence). The CDR3, as DNA: TGTGCTAGCAGCTCGGGACTACTGAATGAGCAGTTCTTC. It translates to CASSSGLLNEQFF.

The chain links TRBV10-3 to TRBJ1-3; D unresolved. V was cut by 8 bases and J by 4 bases, with 9 bases left in between. Looked up from germline, CDR1 is ENHRY and CDR2 is SYGVKD. The CDR3 consists of 12 residues. The CDR3 reads CAIGPAGNTIYF. DNA of the CDR3: TGTGCCATCGGGCCGGCGGGAAACACCATATATTTT.

The chain links TRBV5-1 to TRBJ2-2; the match to TRBD2 covers 9 bases. V trimming: 4 bases; J trimming: 3 bases; junction bases outside the gene matches: 4. In germline, CDR1 is SGHRS, CDR2 YFSETQ. The CDR3 consists of 15 residues. CDR3 sequence (DNA): TGCGCCAGCAGCGCTCTAGCGGGGCACACCGGGGAGCTGTTTTTT. It specifies CASSALAGHTGELFF.

This clone showed up just once. The V call is TRBV30, the J call TRBJ1-4; weak D call: TRBD1 (5 bases). V lost 2 bases to trimming and J lost 10 bases, with 11 bases between them. The CDR3 consists of 12 residues. Germline values: CDR1 GTSNPN, CDR2 SVGIG (reference sequence). The CDR3 protein is CAWSLQGGKLFF. CDR3 coding DNA: TGTGCCTGGAGTCTCCAGGGAGGAAAACTGTTTTTT.